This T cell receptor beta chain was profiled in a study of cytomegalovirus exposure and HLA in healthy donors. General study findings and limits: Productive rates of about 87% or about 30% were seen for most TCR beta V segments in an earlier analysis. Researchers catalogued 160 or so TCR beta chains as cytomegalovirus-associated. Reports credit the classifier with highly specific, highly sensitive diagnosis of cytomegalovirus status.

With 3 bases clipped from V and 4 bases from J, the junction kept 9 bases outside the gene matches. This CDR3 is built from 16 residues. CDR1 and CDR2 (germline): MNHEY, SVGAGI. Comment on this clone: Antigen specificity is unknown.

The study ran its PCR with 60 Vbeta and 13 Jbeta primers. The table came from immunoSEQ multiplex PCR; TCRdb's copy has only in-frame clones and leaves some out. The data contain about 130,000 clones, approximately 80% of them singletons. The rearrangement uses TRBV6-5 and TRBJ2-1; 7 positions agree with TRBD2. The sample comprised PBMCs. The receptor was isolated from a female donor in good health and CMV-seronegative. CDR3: CASSYGASGRYNEQFF. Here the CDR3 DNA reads TGTGCCAGCAGTTATGGCGCTAGCGGTAGATACAATGAGCAGTTCTTC.